This entry lists 30 T cell receptor beta chains sequenced from one sample in a study of T cell responses to AZD1222 COVID-19 vaccine. Sequenced by immunoSEQ multiplex PCR; TCRdb stores in-frame clones only, minus some. The sample contains 90,000 to 130,000 clones, about 87% of which appear only once. The sequencing here drew on peripheral blood, taken 28 days after the second AZD1222 dose. Source of these receptors: an adult who received the AZD1222 COVID-19 vaccine.

The chain couples TRBV30 to TRBJ1-5; D remains unclear. V was trimmed by 0 bases and J by 3 bases, leaving 6 bases between them. Germline CDR1 reads GTSNPN; CDR2 reads SVGIG (reference sequence). The CDR3 totals 13 residues. CDR3 sequence: CAWSVQTNQPQHF. CDR3 DNA sequence: TGTGCCTGGAGTGTCCAAACCAATCAGCCCCAGCATTTT.

V usage is TRBV5-4 and J usage is TRBJ2-2; D might be TRBD2 (6 bases). This CDR3 is 12 amino acids long. From germline, CDR1 is SGHNT and CDR2 YYREEE (reference sequence). Trimming cost V 10 bases and J 3 bases, with 10 bases left between them. In DNA, the CDR3 is TGTGCCTCACGGAGGGACACCGGGGAGCTGTTTTTT. It specifies CASRRDTGELFF.

This sequence joins TRBV27 and TRBJ2-7, with a tentative D call TRBD1 (6 bases). The V gene lost 3 bases and the J gene lost 9 bases, with 15 bases spanning the gap. The CDR3 sequence is 13 residues long. Germline assignment: CDR1 MNHEY and CDR2 SMNVEV (reference sequence). The CDR3 DNA sequence: TGTGCCAGCAGTTTCTCGGACAGAAGGGCGCAGTACTTC. It yields the protein CASSFSDRRAQYF.

The chain carries TRBV18 and TRBJ1-5; weak D call: TRBD1 (6 bases). Germline CDR1 KGHSH, CDR2 LQKENI. CDR3 size: 13 residues. V gave up 5 bases and J gave up 5 bases, with 10 bases separating them. CDR3 DNA: TGTGCCAGCTCAAGGGGGGACTATCAGCCCCAGCATTTT. It encodes CASSRGDYQPQHF.

The gene calls are TRBV29-1 and TRBJ1-1; no clear D gene. Deletions cut 3 bases from V and 1 base from J, with 15 bases between. CDR1 is SQVTM and CDR2 is ANQGSEA in the germline V gene. CDR3 length equals 15 residues. CDR3 loop: CSVERAAQTNTEAFF. The DNA of the CDR3 is TGCAGCGTTGAGAGGGCAGCTCAAACGAACACTGAAGCTTTCTTT.

The J gene is TRBJ1-4, the V gene TRBV28; 7 positions agree with TRBD1. The CDR3 loop spans 15 amino acids. Germline trimming cut 6 bases from V and 4 bases from J; bases unmatched to any gene: 8. Per germline, CDR1 MDHEN and CDR2 SYDVKM. This CDR3 is CASSLQGRGNEKLFF. CDR3 coding DNA: TGTGCCAGCAGCCTACAGGGGCGCGGTAATGAAAAACTGTTTTTT.

This chain connects TRBV24-1 to TRBJ2-2; 8 bases line up with TRBD1. V gave up 9 bases and J gave up 2 bases; unmatched junction bases: 7. Per the germline V gene, CDR1 is KGHDR and CDR2 is SFDVKD. This CDR3 is built from 15 residues. DNA for the CDR3: TGTGCCACCGGAGGGGACAGGCAAAACACCGGGGAGCTGTTTTTT. This gives the protein CATGGDRQNTGELFF.

The genes are TRBV19 and TRBJ2-5; 9 nucleotides align to TRBD2. The CDR3 extends over 15 amino acids. V lost 1 base, J lost 4 bases, and 4 bases stayed unmatched. Germline V lookup: CDR1 LNHDA, CDR2 SQIVND (reference sequence). The CDR3 DNA sequence: TGTGCCAGTAGTATAGGGCGGGGGGGCCCAGAGACCCAGTACTTC. Its translation: CASSIGRGGPETQYF.

This chain connects TRBV28 to TRBJ2-7; 9 nucleotides line up with TRBD1. Germline trimming cut 6 bases from V and 3 bases from J; bases unmatched to any gene: 9. The CDR3 spans 15 residues. CDR1 is MDHEN and CDR2 is SYDVKM in the germline V gene. CDR3 sequence: CASSLDRGINYEQYF. The CDR3 DNA reads TGTGCCAGCAGCTTAGACAGGGGGATAAACTACGAGCAGTACTTC.

This chain links TRBV7-9 with TRBJ2-1, with 7 bases fitting TRBD1. Germline V gives CDR1 SEHNR, CDR2 FQNEAQ (reference sequence). The CDR3 totals 13 residues. V lost 3 bases to trimming and J lost 5 bases; unmatched junction nucleotides: 1. CDR3 nucleotides: TGTGCCAGCAGCTTCAGGGGGAACAATGAGCAGTTCTTC. Its translation: CASSFRGNNEQFF.

The CDR3 coding sequence is TGTGCCAGCAGTTATCCCGCGGAGACCCAGTACTTC. Its protein product is CASSYPAETQYF. The chain combines TRBV6-2 or TRBV6-3 with TRBJ2-5; D unresolved. CDR1 and CDR2 (germline): MNHEY, SVGEGT. This CDR3 spans 12 amino acids. V gave up 3 bases and J gave up 5 bases, with 7 bases separating them.

The chain uses TRBV6-1 and TRBJ2-1; D tentatively reads TRBD1 or TRBD2 (5 bases each). Looked up from germline, CDR1 is MNHNS and CDR2 is SASEGT. The V gene lost 1 base and the J gene lost 10 bases, with 23 bases spanning the gap. The CDR3 has 17 amino acids. CDR3 residues: CASSEDFWQTWDREQFF. The CDR3 DNA sequence: TGTGCCAGCAGTGAAGATTTCTGGCAGACCTGGGACCGGGAGCAGTTCTTC.

J is TRBJ2-2 and V is TRBV5-1; possible D gene TRBD2, 6 bases. The CDR3 consists of 15 residues. Germline V CDR1 and CDR2: SGHRS, YFSETQ. Trimming cost V 7 bases and J 6 bases, with 19 bases left between them. The CDR3 nucleotides read TGCGCCAGCCGTGGGGGGTTCAGTGTAGCCGGGGAGCTGTTTTTT. Its translation is CASRGGFSVAGELFF.

The chain carries TRBV4-1 and TRBJ2-1; 10 bases map to TRBD2. V trimming: 3 bases; J trimming: 6 bases; junction bases outside the gene matches: 5. Per germline, CDR1 MGHRA and CDR2 YSYEKL. The CDR3 loop spans 15 amino acids. The CDR3: CASSHAGLASNEQFF. For the CDR3, the DNA is TGCGCCAGCAGCCACGCGGGACTAGCGAGCAATGAGCAGTTCTTC.

The J gene is TRBJ2-2, the V gene TRBV4-1; 11 nucleotides match TRBD1. V lost 0 bases, J lost 5 bases, and 11 bases stayed unmatched. The CDR3 is made up of 19 amino acids. The V gene's germline CDR1 is MGHRA and CDR2 YSYEKL. The CDR3 DNA follows: TGCGCCAGCAGCCAAGACAGAAGCCCCGGGACAGGGGGGACCGGGGAGCTGTTTTTT. Translated: CASSQDRSPGTGGTGELFF.

The gene calls are TRBV19 and TRBJ1-5; no firm D call. Germline V gives CDR1 LNHDA, CDR2 SQIVND (reference sequence). CDR3 length equals 17 residues. Trimming pared 5 bases from V and 0 bases from J, leaving 17 bases between. CDR3 sequence reads: CASSPMTGSYSNQPQHF. The CDR3 DNA reads as TGTGCCAGTAGTCCGATGACGGGGAGTTATAGCAATCAGCCCCAGCATTTT.

V and J are TRBV7-2 and TRBJ2-7; a possible D gene is TRBD2 (6 bases). V was pared by 5 bases and J by 5 bases, with 16 bases between. The CDR3 is 14 residues long. The V gene's germline CDR1 is SGHTA and CDR2 FQGNSA. CDR3 nucleotide sequence: TGTGCCAGCAGCCCGGGACTCCTTAAGAACGAGCAGTACTTC. Translating gives CASSPGLLKNEQYF.

CDR3 region: CATSRDHRERGGELFF. The CDR3 nucleotides are TGTGCCACCAGCAGAGATCACAGGGAGCGTGGCGGGGAGCTGTTTTTT. The chain links TRBV15 to TRBJ2-2, with D maybe TRBD1 (6 bases). Trimming stripped 0 bases from V and 7 bases from J, with 15 bases between. The CDR3 runs 16 residues. Germline V gene data show CDR1 as LNHNV and CDR2 as YYDKDF (reference sequence). Using reference TRBV15 and TRBJ2-2 for the parts outside the CDR3, the full variable domain is DAMVIQNPRYQVTQFGKPVTLSCSQTLNHNVMYWYQQKSSQAPKLLFHYYDKDFNNEADTPDNFQSRRPNTSFCFLDIRSPGLGDTAMYLCATSRDHRERGGELFFGEGSRLTVL.

The V call is TRBV27, the J call TRBJ2-1, with 7 bases aligning to TRBD2. V gave up 7 bases and J gave up 5 bases; unmatched junction bases: 11. The CDR3 covers 15 residues. Germline V gene sequence: CDR1 MNHEY, CDR2 SMNVEV (reference sequence). The CDR3 sequence: CASNKAGTYDNEQFF. CDR3 DNA sequence: TGTGCCAGCAACAAAGCGGGAACCTATGACAATGAGCAGTTCTTC.

This chain links TRBV7-9 with TRBJ2-7; D is unclear. Per the germline V gene, CDR1 is SEHNR and CDR2 is FQNEAQ (reference sequence). The CDR3 is made up of 13 amino acids. Trimming cost V 1 base and J 5 bases, with 9 bases left between them. Here the CDR3 reads CASSLGRVHEQYF. The CDR3 coding sequence is TGTGCCAGCAGCTTAGGAAGGGTCCACGAGCAGTACTTC.

This clone was seen a handful of times. The rearrangement links TRBV29-1 to TRBJ1-5, with a possible D match to TRBD1 (6 bases). The ends were cut back, 6 bases at V and 6 bases at J, with 18 bases in the middle. There are 14 residues in the CDR3. Germline CDR1 is SQVTM and CDR2 is ANQGSEA. This CDR3 reads CSVAGGAWGQPQHF. CDR3 sequence (DNA): TGCAGCGTCGCTGGGGGGGCCTGGGGTCAGCCCCAGCATTTT. Variable domain in full (rest from reference TRBV29-1 and TRBJ1-5): SAVISQKPSRDICQRGTSLTIQCQVDSQVTMMFWYRQQPGQSLTLIATANQGSEATYESGFVIDKFPISRPNLTFSTLTVSNMSPEDSSIYLCSVAGGAWGQPQHFGDGTRLSIL.

The chain combines TRBV2 with TRBJ2-2; TRBD1 matches 11 bases. Germline V gene lookup returns CDR1 SNHLY and CDR2 FYNNEI. The ends lost 7 bases at V and 4 bases at J; junction bases unmatched: 8. The CDR3 contains 16 residues. CDR3 nucleotides: TGTGCCAGCAATCAGCAGGGGACAGGGGGCACCGGGGAGCTGTTTTTT. Amino acid sequence: CASNQQGTGGTGELFF.

The chain recombines TRBV27 with TRBJ2-1; D unclear. Germline-derived CDR1 and CDR2 are MNHEY and SMNVEV (reference sequence). V lost 3 bases and J 6 bases, leaving 9 bases between the germline ends. This CDR3 has 13 residues. The chain's CDR3 is CASSFGRINEQFF. For the CDR3, the DNA is TGTGCCAGCAGTTTCGGACGGATCAATGAGCAGTTCTTC.

The V and J genes are TRBV7-9 and TRBJ1-2; 10 bases align to TRBD1. The CDR3 spans 15 residues. With 5 bases clipped from V and 4 bases from J, the junction kept 7 bases outside the gene matches. Germline-derived CDR1 and CDR2 are SEHNR and FQNEAQ (reference sequence). The CDR3 sequence: CASSPRQGASYGYTF. CDR3 nucleotides: TGTGCCAGCAGCCCTAGACAGGGGGCATCCTATGGCTACACCTTC. Based on the CDR3 plus reference TRBV7-9 and TRBJ1-2, the full variable domain is DTGVSQNPRHKITKRGQNVTFRCDPISEHNRLYWYRQTLGQGPEFLTYFQNEAQLEKSRLLSDRFSAERPKGSFSTLEIQRTEQGDSAMYLCASSPRQGASYGYTFGSGTRLTVV.

The chain employs TRBV4-1 and TRBJ2-2, with D possibly TRBD2 on 8 matching bases. CDR1 MGHRA and CDR2 YSYEKL come from the germline V gene. The CDR3 has 17 amino acids. Trimming removed 2 bases at V and 6 bases at J, with 19 bases between. Here the CDR3 reads CASSQREGARGAGELFF. DNA of the CDR3: TGCGCCAGCAGCCAACGGGAGGGGGCGCGCGGGGCCGGGGAGCTGTTTTTT.

This clone turned up a few times. The chain's CDR3 is CASSSTSGGFDEQFF. The CDR3 DNA follows: TGTGCCAGCAGCTCCACTAGCGGGGGTTTCGATGAGCAGTTCTTC. The gene calls are TRBV5-6 and TRBJ2-1; 11 nucleotides match TRBD2. From germline, CDR1 is SGHDT and CDR2 YYEEEE. The CDR3 length is 15 residues. Losses at the gene ends were 3 bases for V and 8 bases for J; bases not matched to a gene: 7.

This chain links TRBV7-8 with TRBJ2-5, with D hard to call. Germline CDR1 reads SGHVS; CDR2 reads FQNEAQ. Trimming shortened V by 4 bases and J by 7 bases, and 10 bases separated the two germline ends. The CDR3 extends over 12 amino acids. In DNA, the CDR3 is TGTGCCAGCAGCTCGGTCGACGGGACCCAGTACTTC. Amino acid sequence: CASSSVDGTQYF.

Concerning this clone itself: Other DNA sequences in this specimen translate into the identical CDR3. The rearrangement uses TRBV12-3 or TRBV12-4 and TRBJ1-1; TRBD1 might be the D (5 bases). The CDR3 extends over 13 amino acids. Trimming left V 1 base short and J 8 bases short, with 11 bases between. The CDR3 nucleotides are TGTGCCAGCAGTTTAGGGGGTGGGGGGGAAGCTTTCTTT. It is translated as CASSLGGGGEAFF.

The chain combines TRBV5-1 with TRBJ2-3; 8 bases are a match to TRBD2. The CDR3 loop spans 15 amino acids. V was clipped by 4 bases and J by 4 bases; unmatched bases: 8. Germline CDR1 and CDR2: SGHRS and YFSETQ. The CDR3 sequence is CASSPGSGSPDTQYF. The CDR3 region has the DNA TGCGCCAGCAGCCCAGGCAGCGGGAGCCCAGATACGCAGTATTTT.

The chain is built from TRBV5-1 and TRBJ2-5; D remains unclear. With 0 bases removed from V and 2 bases from J, the gap between germline ends came to 2 bases. Germline V gives CDR1 SGHRS, CDR2 YFSETQ. The CDR3 consists of 12 residues. The CDR3 DNA reads as TGCGCCAGCAGCTTGGATCAAGAGACCCAGTACTTC. Translation: CASSLDQETQYF.